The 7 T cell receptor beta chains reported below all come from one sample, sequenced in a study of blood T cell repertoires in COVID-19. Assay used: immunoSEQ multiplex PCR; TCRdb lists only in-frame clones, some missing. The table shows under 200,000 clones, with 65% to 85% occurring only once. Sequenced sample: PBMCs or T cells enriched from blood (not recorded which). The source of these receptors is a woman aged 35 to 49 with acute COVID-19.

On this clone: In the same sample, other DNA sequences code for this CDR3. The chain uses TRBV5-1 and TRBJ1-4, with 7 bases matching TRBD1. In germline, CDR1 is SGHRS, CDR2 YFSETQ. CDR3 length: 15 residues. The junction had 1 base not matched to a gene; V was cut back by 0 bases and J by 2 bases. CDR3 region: CASSLAGGTNEKLFF. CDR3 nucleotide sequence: TGCGCCAGCAGCTTGGCAGGGGGTACTAATGAAAAACTGTTTTTT. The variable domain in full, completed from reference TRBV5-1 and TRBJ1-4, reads KAGVTQTPRYLIKTRGQQVTLSCSPISGHRSVSWYQQTPGQGLQFLFEYFSETQRNKGNFPGRFSGRQFSNSRSEMNVSTLELGDSALYLCASSLAGGTNEKLFFGSGTQLSVL.

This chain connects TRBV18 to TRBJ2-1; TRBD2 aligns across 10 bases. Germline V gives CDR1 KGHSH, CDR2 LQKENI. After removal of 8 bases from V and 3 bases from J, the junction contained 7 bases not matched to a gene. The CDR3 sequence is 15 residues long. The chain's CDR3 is CASAPRTSGYNEQFF. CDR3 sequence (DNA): TGTGCCAGCGCCCCGAGGACTAGCGGCTACAATGAGCAGTTCTTC.

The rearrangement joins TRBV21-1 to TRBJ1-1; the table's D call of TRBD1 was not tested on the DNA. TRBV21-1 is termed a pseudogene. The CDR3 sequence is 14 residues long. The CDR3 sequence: CASSSGTGDTEAFF. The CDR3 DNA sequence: TGTGCCAGCAGCAGCGGGACAGGGGACACTGAAGCTTTCTTT.

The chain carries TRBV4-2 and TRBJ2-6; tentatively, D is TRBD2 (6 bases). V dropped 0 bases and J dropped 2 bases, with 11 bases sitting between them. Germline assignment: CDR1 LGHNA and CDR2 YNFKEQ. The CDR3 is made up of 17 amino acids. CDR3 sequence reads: CASSQDRRAAGANVLTF. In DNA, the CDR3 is TGTGCCAGCAGCCAAGATAGGAGGGCGGCTGGGGCCAACGTCCTGACTTTC.

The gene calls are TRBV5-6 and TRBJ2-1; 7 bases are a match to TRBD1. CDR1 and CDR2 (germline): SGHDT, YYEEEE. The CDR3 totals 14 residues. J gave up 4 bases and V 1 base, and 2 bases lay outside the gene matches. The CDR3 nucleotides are TGTGCCAGCAGCTTGCAGGGGGATTACAATGAGCAGTTCTTC. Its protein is CASSLQGDYNEQFF.

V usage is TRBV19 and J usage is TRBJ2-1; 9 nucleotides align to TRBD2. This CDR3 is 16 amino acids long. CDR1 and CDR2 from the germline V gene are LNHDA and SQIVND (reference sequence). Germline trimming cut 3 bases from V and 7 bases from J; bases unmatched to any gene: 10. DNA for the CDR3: TGTGCCAGTAGTATCCTAGCGGGAAACGTAAGGAATGAGCAGTTCTTC. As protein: CASSILAGNVRNEQFF. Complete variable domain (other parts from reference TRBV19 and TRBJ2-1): DGGITQSPKYLFRKEGQNVTLSCEQNLNHDAMYWYRQDPGQGLRLIYYSQIVNDFQKGDIAEGYSVSREKKESFPLTVTSAQKNPTAFYLCASSILAGNVRNEQFFGPGTRLTVL.

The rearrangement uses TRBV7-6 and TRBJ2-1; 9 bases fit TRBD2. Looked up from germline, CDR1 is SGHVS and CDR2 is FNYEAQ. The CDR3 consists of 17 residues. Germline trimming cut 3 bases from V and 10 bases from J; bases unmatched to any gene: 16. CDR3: CASSLPLRGGRAPEQFF. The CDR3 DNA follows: TGTGCCAGCAGCTTGCCCCTTAGGGGCGGGAGGGCCCCCGAGCAGTTCTTC.